The T cell receptor beta chain under discussion was sequenced for a study of blood T cells in healthy people across ages. General study points: Diversity of TCR beta per million T cells declined in a roughly linear way with age.

This clonotype appeared a few times. Its target is unknown. A J-beta primer mix and a sample-barcoded 5' primer were used in a second PCR of about 7 to 11 cycles. One entry per CDR3 protein results from TCRdb running MiXCR on the 5' RACE reads. The top ten hold under 4% of the sample, which has hundreds of thousands of distinct CDR3 sequences, 20% to 25% seen once. Germline V lookup: CDR1 SGHDT, CDR2 YYEEEE. CDR3 length equals 13 residues. The V end lost 4 bases, the J end lost 4 bases, and 9 bases lay between the germline ends. Every sample yielded at least 7 million isolated PBMCs. Sequences were obtained from blood. The V gene is TRBV5-6, the J gene TRBJ1-5; tentatively, D is TRBD1 (6 bases). This TCR was sampled from an older man in good health. CDR3: CASSGRGNQPQHF. The CDR3 bases are TGTGCCAGCAGCGGCAGGGGAAATCAGCCCCAGCATTTT.